This TCR beta chain comes out of a study of OX40 agonist ivuxolimab in advanced cancers. Study outcomes and limitations: At 0.1-3.0 mg/kg, partial responders had clonal expansion among the lowest observed. There were also nonresponders showing low normalized T-cell clonal expansion.

The table came from immunoSEQ multiplex PCR; TCRdb's copy has only in-frame clones and leaves some out. Among 42,000 or so clones, over 75% were seen once, and the ten largest hold roughly 2.7%. As for this clone: Its specificity is not known.

The V end was cut by 3 bases, the J end by 3 bases, with 17 bases between. Germline-derived CDR1 and CDR2 are GTSNPN and SVGIG (reference sequence). This CDR3 comprises 15 residues. This TCR was recovered from an adult with an advanced solid tumor such as melanoma, head and neck, liver or kidney cancer. The material was CD4+ or CD8+ T cells sorted from blood, obtained in a trial of the OX40 agonist ivuxolimab. The V gene is TRBV30, the J gene TRBJ1-1, with unresolved D. The CDR3 loop reads CAWRGIMSYYTEAFF. CDR3 DNA sequence: TGTGCCTGGAGGGGGATTATGAGTTATTACACTGAAGCTTTCTTT.